Listed below are T cell receptor beta chains from one sample, sequenced in a study of beta chain features in type 1 diabetes. Produced via immunoSEQ multiplex PCR; TCRdb's table is partial and in-frame only. Here the sample spans some 500,000 clones, about an eighth being singletons. Sequenced sample: naive CD4+ T cells from blood. The receptors come from a woman between 18 and 30 years old in good health. CDR3s include the opening cysteine and the closing phenylalanine or tryptophan. Fields, in order: V gene, CDR3 protein.

V: TRBV28
CDR3: CASSSGQATDTQYF

V: TRBV4-3
CDR3: CASSQVRSGALSGAFF

V: TRBV2
CDR3: CAMQGQETQYF

V: TRBV23-1
CDR3: CASFFFPHQRKLFF

V: TRBV10-3
CDR3: CAISESPSLYNEQFF

V: TRBV7-2
CDR3: CASSLGTRQETQYF

V: TRBV19
CDR3: CASSLDRAQHF

V: TRBV7-9
CDR3: CASSLAPGTPGANVLTF

V: TRBV9
CDR3: CASGQAYEQYF

V: TRBV19
CDR3: CASSRITGALQETQYF

V: TRBV4-3
CDR3: CASSQDRAEPQHF

V: TRBV7-2
CDR3: CASSLLRNQPQHF

V: TRBV28
CDR3: CASSFGIPLHF

V: TRBV5-1
CDR3: CASSSGSPPLHF

V: TRBV9
CDR3: CASSVDEAMNTEAFF

V: TRBV5-6
CDR3: CASNILAGVGETQYF

V: TRBV29-1
CDR3: CRVVGGSEGYGYTF

V: TRBV4-2
CDR3: CASSQGTSANRETQYF

V: TRBV5-1
CDR3: CASSLDTGSDTQYF

V: TRBV29-1
CDR3: CSVAGGALRADTQYF

V: TRBV18
CDR3: CASSPRVGSRETQYF

V: TRBV10-3
CDR3: CAISSDGTGGDTQYF

V: TRBV7-7
CDR3: CASSPDMIGEQYF

V: TRBV6-5
CDR3: CASSLGSSYEQYF

V: TRBV7-3
CDR3: CASSLTSGRTDTQYF

V: TRBV5-1
CDR3: CASSPDQAPGELFF

V: TRBV5-1
CDR3: CASSHRTSGRKGRDTQYF

V: TRBV5-1
CDR3: CASSLGQGRETQYF

V: TRBV15
CDR3: CATSRDNSVQETQYF

V: TRBV14
CDR3: CASSQPYTPRLAEQFF

V: TRBV4-2
CDR3: CASSLTRTFDEQFF

V: TRBV30
CDR3: CAWSEFVSSGYTF

V: TRBV18
CDR3: CASSPRPSRTVISEAFF

V: TRBV29-1
CDR3: CSVGPGTGRETQYF

V: TRBV29-1
CDR3: CSVEGRMNTEAFF

V: TRBV5-1
CDR3: CASSPGLNEQFF

V: TRBV14
CDR3: CASSPRQGEVNTEAFF

V: TRBV9
CDR3: CASSKSTDTQYF

V: TRBV18
CDR3: CASSRGSDTQYF

V: TRBV27
CDR3: CASSPGTVNYGYTF

V: TRBV9
CDR3: CASSATTGNLYNEQFF

V: TRBV27
CDR3: CASSLRDRQGAHETQYF

V: TRBV4-3
CDR3: CASRRGDSMNTEAFF

V: TRBV6-5
CDR3: CASSPAGGTEAFF

V: TRBV14
CDR3: CASSQGRLRWQYF

V: TRBV6-5
CDR3: CASTGFGTQYF

V: TRBV6-5
CDR3: CASIAGGTGINIQYF

V: TRBV29-1
CDR3: CSVEERRVRTEAFF

V: TRBV7-8
CDR3: CASSLSTGVQPQHF

V: TRBV28
CDR3: CASSFLAGVLSEQFF

V: TRBV15
CDR3: CATSSWFGVSTDTQYF

V: TRBV2
CDR3: CASSRDRTQETQYF

V: TRBV6-5
CDR3: CASSYSIRAGANVLTF